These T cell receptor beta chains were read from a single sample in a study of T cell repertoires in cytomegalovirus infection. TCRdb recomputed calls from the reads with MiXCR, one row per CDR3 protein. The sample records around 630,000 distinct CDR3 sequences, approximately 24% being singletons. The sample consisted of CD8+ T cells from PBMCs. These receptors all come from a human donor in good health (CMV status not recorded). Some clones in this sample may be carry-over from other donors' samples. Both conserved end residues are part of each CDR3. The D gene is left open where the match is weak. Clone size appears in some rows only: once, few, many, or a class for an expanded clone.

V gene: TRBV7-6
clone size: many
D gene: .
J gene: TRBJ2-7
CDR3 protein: CASSAGAGVTYEQYF
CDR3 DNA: TGTGCCAGCAGCGCAGGGGCAGGTGTAACCTACGAGCAGTACTTC

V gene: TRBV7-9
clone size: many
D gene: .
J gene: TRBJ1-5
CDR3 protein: CASSLAGGQPQHF
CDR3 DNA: TGTGCCAGCAGCTTAGCAGGGGGTCAGCCCCAGCATTTT

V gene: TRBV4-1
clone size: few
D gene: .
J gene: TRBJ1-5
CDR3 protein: CASSQRGSQHQPQHF
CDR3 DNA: TGCGCCAGCAGCCAACGCGGGTCCCAGCATCAGCCCCAGCATTTT

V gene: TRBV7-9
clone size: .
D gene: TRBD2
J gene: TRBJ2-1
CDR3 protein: CASSPRTSGGASEQFF
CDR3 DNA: TGTGCCAGCAGCCCGAGGACTAGCGGGGGGGCAAGTGAGCAGTTCTTC

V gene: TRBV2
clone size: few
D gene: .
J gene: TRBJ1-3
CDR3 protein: CASSDSGGATSGNTIYF
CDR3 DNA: TGTGCCAGCAGTGATTCGGGGGGGGCGACCTCTGGAAACACCATATATTTT

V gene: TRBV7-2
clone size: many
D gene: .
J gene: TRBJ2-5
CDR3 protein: CASSLRRASQETQYF
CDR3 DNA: TGTGCCAGCAGCCTCCGTAGGGCCTCCCAAGAGACCCAGTACTTC

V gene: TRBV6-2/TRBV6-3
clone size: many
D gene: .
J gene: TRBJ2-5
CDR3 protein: CASSYPTEETQYF
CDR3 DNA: TGTGCCAGCAGTTACCCGACAGAAGAGACCCAGTACTTC

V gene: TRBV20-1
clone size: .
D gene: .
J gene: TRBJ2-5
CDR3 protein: CSAEGGVGETQYF
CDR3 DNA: TGCAGTGCCGAAGGGGGGGTTGGTGAGACCCAGTACTTC

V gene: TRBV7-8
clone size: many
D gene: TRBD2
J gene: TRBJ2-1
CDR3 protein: CASSFRAGGNEQFF
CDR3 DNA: TGTGCCAGCAGCTTCAGGGCGGGGGGTAATGAGCAGTTCTTC

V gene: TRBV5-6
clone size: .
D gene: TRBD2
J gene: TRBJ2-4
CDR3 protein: CASSLGGGVAKNIQYF
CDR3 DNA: TGTGCCAGCAGCTTGGGGGGAGGGGTAGCCAAAAACATTCAGTACTTC

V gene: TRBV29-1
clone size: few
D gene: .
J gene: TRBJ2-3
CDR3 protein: CSGEGDTQYF
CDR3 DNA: TGCAGCGGCGAGGGGGATACGCAGTATTTT

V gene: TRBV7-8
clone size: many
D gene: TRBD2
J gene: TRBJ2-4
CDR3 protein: CASSWGLAGGLDAKNIQYF
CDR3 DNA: TGTGCCAGCAGCTGGGGACTAGCGGGGGGGCTTGACGCCAAAAACATTCAGTACTTC

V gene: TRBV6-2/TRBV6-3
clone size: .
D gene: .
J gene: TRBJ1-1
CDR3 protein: CASSYRIRANTEAFF
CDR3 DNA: TGTGCCAGCAGTTATCGAATAAGAGCTAACACTGAAGCTTTCTTT

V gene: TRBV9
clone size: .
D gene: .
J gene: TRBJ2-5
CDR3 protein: CASSGWGSEETQYF
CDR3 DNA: TGTGCCAGCAGCGGTTGGGGGTCGGAAGAGACCCAGTACTTC

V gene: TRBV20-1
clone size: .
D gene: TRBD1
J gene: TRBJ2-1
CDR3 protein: CSARSPPDRVWNEQFF
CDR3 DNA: TGCAGTGCTAGGAGCCCTCCGGACAGGGTTTGGAATGAGCAGTTCTTC

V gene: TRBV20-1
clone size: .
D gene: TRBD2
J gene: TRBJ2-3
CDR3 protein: CSARVGLAGGQDSSTDTQYF
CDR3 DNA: TGCAGTGCTAGAGTCGGGCTAGCGGGGGGGCAGGACTCTAGCACAGATACGCAGTATTTT

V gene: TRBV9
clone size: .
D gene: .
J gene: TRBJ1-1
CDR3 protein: CASSVLGRGDTEAFF
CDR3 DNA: TGTGCCAGCAGCGTTCTGGGAAGGGGCGACACTGAAGCTTTCTTT

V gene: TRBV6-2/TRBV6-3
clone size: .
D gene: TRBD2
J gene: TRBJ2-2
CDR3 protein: CASSTQAGGAPELFF
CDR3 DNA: TGTGCCAGCAGTACTCAAGCGGGGGGCGCCCCGGAGCTGTTTTTT

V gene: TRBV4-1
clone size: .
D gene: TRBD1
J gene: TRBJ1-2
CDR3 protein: CASSPPDRRGYTF
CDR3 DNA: TGCGCCAGCAGCCCCCCGGACAGGCGAGGCTACACCTTC

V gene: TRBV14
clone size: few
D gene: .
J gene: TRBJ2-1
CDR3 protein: CASSRIQGSSYNEQFF
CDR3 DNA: TGTGCCAGCAGCCGAATACAGGGAAGCTCCTACAATGAGCAGTTCTTC

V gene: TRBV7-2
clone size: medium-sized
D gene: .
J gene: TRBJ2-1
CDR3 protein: CASSLEGANEQFF
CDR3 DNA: TGTGCCAGCAGCTTAGAAGGGGCCAATGAGCAGTTCTTC

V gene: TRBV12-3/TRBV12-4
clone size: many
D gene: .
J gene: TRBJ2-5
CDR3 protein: CASSPAETQYF
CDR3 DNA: TGTGCCAGCAGTCCCGCAGAGACCCAGTACTTC

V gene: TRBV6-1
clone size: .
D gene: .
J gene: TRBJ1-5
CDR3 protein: CVSSGDRPNQPQHF
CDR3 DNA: TGTGTCAGCAGTGGAGACAGGCCTAATCAGCCCCAGCATTTT

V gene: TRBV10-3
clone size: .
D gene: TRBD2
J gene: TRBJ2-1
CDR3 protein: CAIGLDTYNEQFF
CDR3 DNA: TGTGCCATAGGACTAGACACATACAATGAGCAGTTCTTC

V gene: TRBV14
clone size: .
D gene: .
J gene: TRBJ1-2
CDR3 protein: CASSHHREPHVYGYTF
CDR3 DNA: TGTGCCAGCAGCCACCACAGGGAGCCCCACGTCTATGGCTACACCTTC

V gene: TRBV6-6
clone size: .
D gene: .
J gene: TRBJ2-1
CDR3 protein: CASTLDHNEQFF
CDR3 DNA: TGTGCCAGCACCCTGGATCACAATGAGCAGTTCTTC

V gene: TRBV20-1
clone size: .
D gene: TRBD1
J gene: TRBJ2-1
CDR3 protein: CSARADRGNSYNEQFF
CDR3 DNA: TGCAGTGCTAGAGCTGACAGGGGTAACTCCTACAATGAGCAGTTCTTC

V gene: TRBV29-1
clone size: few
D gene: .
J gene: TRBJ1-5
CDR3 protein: CSPGGGHQPQHF
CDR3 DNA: TGCAGCCCAGGTGGGGGCCATCAGCCCCAGCATTTT

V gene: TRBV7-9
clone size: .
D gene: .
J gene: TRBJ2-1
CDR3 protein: CASSLGGIPNEQFF
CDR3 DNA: TGTGCCAGCAGCTTAGGAGGGATTCCCAATGAGCAGTTCTTC